One and the same sample provided the 14 T cell receptor beta chains below, sequenced in a study of T cell changes during pregnancy in multiple sclerosis. The method was immunoSEQ multiplex PCR; TCRdb's version includes in-frame clones alone and lacks a portion of them. The sample has 49,000 or so clones; more than 85% are singletons. Here the sequenced sample was peripheral blood, taken in the third trimester of pregnancy. The receptors come from a female donor with multiple sclerosis, enrolled in a pregnancy study.

The chain carries TRBV5-1 and TRBJ1-6; TRBD1 aligns across 7 bases. Germline V gene sequence: CDR1 SGHRS, CDR2 YFSETQ. With V trimmed by 3 bases and J by 7 bases, 7 bases remained unmatched. CDR3 length: 15 residues. As DNA, the CDR3 is TGCGCCAGCAGCTACCGGGGACAGTCGAATTCACCCCTCCACTTT. Its translation: CASSYRGQSNSPLHF.

This CDR3 is CASSIGPLPATNEQFF. The CDR3, as DNA: TGTGCCAGTAGTATAGGTCCCCTCCCGGCGACAAATGAGCAGTTCTTC. The V and J genes are TRBV19 and TRBJ2-1; no definite D call. The CDR3 totals 16 residues. CDR1 is LNHDA, CDR2 SQIVND, per germline (reference sequence). With 1 base removed from V and 7 bases from J, the gap between germline ends came to 17 bases. The full variable domain, with the rest looked up from reference TRBV19 and TRBJ2-1, is DGGITQSPKYLFRKEGQNVTLSCEQNLNHDAMYWYRQDPGQGLRLIYYSQIVNDFQKGDIAEGYSVSREKKESFPLTVTSAQKNPTAFYLCASSIGPLPATNEQFFGPGTRLTVL.

The chain recombines TRBV4-1 with TRBJ2-5; D might be TRBD2 (6 bases). The CDR3 spans 15 residues. Germline lookup yields CDR1 MGHRA and CDR2 YSYEKL. V was clipped by 6 bases and J by 4 bases, with 18 bases between them. This chain's CDR3 is CASREGEVFGETQYF. CDR3 in DNA: TGCGCCAGCAGGGAGGGAGAGGTGTTTGGAGAGACCCAGTACTTC.

The rearrangement links TRBV6-6 to TRBJ2-5, with 7 bases that match TRBD1. J gave up 1 base and V 6 bases, and 8 bases lay outside the gene matches. The CDR3 consists of 15 residues. Germline V gives CDR1 MNHNY, CDR2 SVGAGI (reference sequence). The chain's CDR3 is CASRYPGTAQETQYF. The CDR3 bases are TGTGCCAGCAGGTACCCGGGGACAGCCCAAGAGACCCAGTACTTC.

The chain has TRBV18 and TRBJ2-2; D call uncertain. The CDR3 has 13 amino acids. Germline V lookup: CDR1 KGHSH, CDR2 LQKENI. Deletions cut 6 bases from V and 1 base from J, with 6 bases between. The CDR3 spells CASSPGNTGELFF. The CDR3 nucleotides read TGTGCCAGCTCGCCGGGGAACACCGGGGAGCTGTTTTTT.

The chain carries TRBV29-1 and TRBJ2-7; 9 positions match TRBD1. Germline assignment: CDR1 SQVTM and CDR2 ANQGSEA. V gave up 7 bases and J gave up 5 bases; unmatched junction bases: 6. This CDR3 has 12 amino acids. CDR3 residues: CSAGTGRHEQYF. CDR3 nucleotides: TGCAGCGCGGGGACAGGGAGGCACGAGCAGTACTTC.

This chain joins TRBV6-5 and TRBJ1-5; D may be TRBD1 (6 bases). The CDR3 covers 15 residues. Trimming left V 5 bases short and J 2 bases short, with 13 bases between. Per the germline V gene, CDR1 is MNHEY and CDR2 is SVGAGI. The CDR3 region is CASSTTGGGNQPQHF. The CDR3 nucleotides read TGTGCCAGCAGTACGACAGGTGGAGGCAATCAGCCCCAGCATTTT.

This rearrangement joins TRBV6-4 to TRBJ2-3; 13 positions agree with TRBD2. The junction had 4 bases not matched to a gene; V was cut back by 6 bases and J by 4 bases. The CDR3 is 15 residues long. Per the germline V gene, CDR1 is MRHNA and CDR2 is SNTAGT. The CDR3 reads CASSETSGRSDTQYF. CDR3 DNA sequence: TGTGCCAGCAGCGAGACTAGCGGGAGGTCAGATACGCAGTATTTT.

V is TRBV4-2 and J is TRBJ2-5, with D perhaps TRBD2 (6 bases). CDR3 size: 15 residues. Per germline, CDR1 LGHNA and CDR2 YNFKEQ. V lost 0 bases to trimming and J lost 5 bases, with 13 bases between them. The CDR3 bases are TGTGCCAGCAGCCAAGATTGGTCGGCGGGGGAGACCCAGTACTTC. Translated: CASSQDWSAGETQYF.

The chain employs TRBV6-1 and TRBJ2-7; D might be TRBD1 (5 bases). Germline CDR1 MNHNS, CDR2 SASEGT. The CDR3 consists of 15 residues. V dropped 2 bases and J dropped 6 bases, with 17 bases sitting between them. The CDR3 nucleotides are TGTGCCAGCAGTGAACAGGCCGCGGAAGGGGTCGAGCAGTACTTC. This sequence encodes CASSEQAAEGVEQYF.

The chain uses TRBV5-5 and TRBJ2-2, with D tentatively TRBD2 (6 bases). Looked up from germline, CDR1 is SGHKS and CDR2 is YYEKEE (reference sequence). This CDR3 spans 16 amino acids. Trimming stripped 0 bases from V and 2 bases from J, with 11 bases between. CDR3 region: CASSLVGLTNTGELFF. CDR3 coding DNA: TGTGCCAGCAGCTTGGTCGGACTAACTAACACCGGGGAGCTGTTTTTT.

This chain joins TRBV30 and TRBJ2-4, with 11 positions matching TRBD1. The CDR3 runs 16 residues. The germline gives CDR1 GTSNPN, CDR2 SVGIG (reference sequence). J lost 2 bases, V lost 0 bases, and 3 bases had no gene match. In nucleotides, the CDR3 is TGTGCCTGGAGTGTAGGGACAGGGGGGACCAAAAACATTCAGTACTTC. It specifies CAWSVGTGGTKNIQYF.

The chain joins TRBV28 to TRBJ1-4; D remains unclear. The germline V and J ends were trimmed by 8 bases and 8 bases, with 18 bases remaining between them. Germline CDR1 MDHEN, CDR2 SYDVKM. The CDR3 has 14 residues. The CDR3 protein is CASQPHGESEKLFF. Here the CDR3 DNA reads TGTGCCAGCCAACCTCACGGGGAATCCGAAAAACTGTTTTTT.

The chain has TRBV27 and TRBJ2-1; possibly TRBD2 for D (5 bases). V gave up 5 bases and J gave up 5 bases, with 13 bases separating them. CDR1 MNHEY and CDR2 SMNVEV come from the germline V gene (reference sequence). This CDR3 spans 14 amino acids. The CDR3 region is CASSVLASHNEQFF. CDR3 in DNA: TGTGCCAGCAGTGTCCTAGCCTCTCACAATGAGCAGTTCTTC.